The 6 T cell receptor beta chains below were found in one sample sequenced in a study of somatic mutations in cytotoxic T cells in rheumatoid arthritis. Sequencing was performed with immunoSEQ multiplex PCR; in TCRdb, only in-frame clones are kept and a portion is missing. The sample holds roughly 20,000 clones, 74% seen once. Sequencing input: CD8+ T cells sorted from blood. Receptor source: a man in his 60s in good health.

This clone appeared a single time. This chain joins TRBV19 and TRBJ1-5; perhaps TRBD1 as D (6 bases). Germline V CDR1 and CDR2: LNHDA, SQIVND (reference sequence). V lost 6 bases and J lost 4, with 16 bases in between. The CDR3 is made up of 15 amino acids. The CDR3 protein is CASSLTPGQNQPQHF. The CDR3 DNA reads as TGTGCCAGTAGCCTTACTCCGGGACAAAATCAGCCCCAGCATTTT.

About this clone: One end of the junction varies from germline; a read error may be responsible. The chain employs TRBV7-7 and TRBJ2-3; 7 bases align to TRBD1. Germline-derived CDR1 and CDR2 are SSHAT and FNYEAQ (reference sequence). This CDR3 is 16 amino acids long. The DNA of the CDR3 is TGTGCTAGCAGCTTACGCTCAGGGTCAGGGGGAGATACGCAGTATTTT. Its protein is CASSLRSGSGGDTQYF.

V and J are TRBV7-9 and TRBJ2-1; D might be TRBD2 (6 bases). CDR1 and CDR2 from the germline V gene are SEHNR and FQNEAQ (reference sequence). Trimming took 4 bases from V and 0 from J, leaving 13 bases between them. The CDR3 is 16 residues long. In DNA form, the CDR3 reads TGTGCCAGCAGCTCCCTTCGGGAGAGCTCCTACAATGAGCAGTTCTTC. It translates to CASSSLRESSYNEQFF.

The chain has TRBV13 and TRBJ2-5; 11 bases are a match to TRBD2. From germline, CDR1 is PRHDT and CDR2 FYEKMQ (reference sequence). V lost 6 bases to trimming and J lost 4 bases; unmatched junction nucleotides: 7. CDR3 length equals 15 residues. The CDR3 loop is CASRNLAGGLETQYF. The DNA of the CDR3 is TGTGCCAGCAGGAATCTAGCGGGGGGACTAGAGACCCAGTACTTC.

The chain has TRBV11-1 and TRBJ2-6; 7 bases align to TRBD1. The germline V gene has CDR1 SGHAT and CDR2 FQDESV (reference sequence). The CDR3 sequence is 15 residues long. Unmatched junction bases numbered 5, after V lost 5 bases and J lost 4 bases. CDR3 DNA sequence: TGTGCCAGCAGCGGCACAGGGGTCGGGGCCAACGTCCTGACTTTC. As protein: CASSGTGVGANVLTF.

The chain carries TRBV6-1 and TRBJ1-4, with no clear D. Looked up from germline, CDR1 is MNHNS and CDR2 is SASEGT. This CDR3 region has 14 residues. V was trimmed by 8 bases and J by 8 bases, leaving 18 bases between them. The CDR3 DNA follows: TGTGCCAGCTGCCGCGGGAACGATGGGGAAAAACTGTTTTTT. Protein product: CASCRGNDGEKLFF.